The subject of this entry is one T cell receptor (beta chain). This record comes from a study of blood T cell repertoires in COVID-19. About the study: Material from acute and convalescent COVID-19 was sourced from the United States, Italy and Spain. The cDNA or gDNA used as material had been derived from T cells, B-cell-depleted T cells, or PBMCs.

Methods used by the authors: Estimates of nucleated cell counts were drawn from the amplification of reference gene primers. Sequencing was performed with immunoSEQ multiplex PCR; in TCRdb, only in-frame clones are kept and a portion is missing. From that table come the V and J calls and clone size; the DNA was used to work out D and trimming. The sample has roughly 200,000 clones; approximately 89% are singletons. This study enrolled people aged about 18 to 90 from around 26 US geographic areas. The sample taken for sequencing was PBMCs or T cells enriched from blood (not recorded which). The TCR comes from a middle-aged woman with acute COVID-19.

CDR3 loop: CASRTGTERTSEAFF. CDR3 in DNA: TGTGCCAGCAGGACCGGGACAGAACGAACGTCTGAAGCTTTCTTT. The chain links TRBV2 to TRBJ1-1; TRBD1 matches 7 bases. Germline V gene sequence: CDR1 SNHLY, CDR2 FYNNEI. The CDR3 has 15 amino acids. The V segment lost 6 bases and the J segment 6 bases; nucleotides outside the gene matches: 13.